The sequence of this T cell receptor (beta chain) was determined in a study of blood T cell repertoires in COVID-19. The overall study: T cells, B-cell-depleted T cells, or PBMCs supplied cDNA or gDNA.

The germline CDR1 and CDR2 sequences are ENHRY and SYGVKD. CDR3 length equals 16 residues. V was trimmed by 0 bases and J by 3 bases, leaving 11 bases between them. Profiled with immunoSEQ multiplex PCR; TCRdb holds only in-frame clones, not every one. The sample has approximately 120,000 clones, over 70% seen once. The chain employs TRBV10-3 and TRBJ1-4; unclear D gene. This TCR came from a woman between 45 and 60 years old with acute or convalescent COVID-19. The sample was peripheral blood. The CDR3 sequence is CAISESLRSPNEKLFF. The CDR3 DNA follows: TGTGCCATCAGTGAGTCGTTGCGTTCCCCTAATGAAAAACTGTTTTTT.